These 15 T cell receptor beta chains originate from one sample sequenced in a study of radiotherapy plus CTLA-4 blockade in lung cancer. TCRdb's copy holds only in-frame clones and misses some; the assay was immunoSEQ multiplex PCR. The sample lists roughly 59,000 clones, less than 75% occurring once. Sequenced here: peripheral blood, sampled from a patient treated with radiotherapy plus ipilimumab. The receptor set was obtained from a human donor with non-small cell lung cancer whose response to radiotherapy plus ipilimumab could not be evaluated.

The chain combines TRBV7-2 with TRBJ2-5; the D gene is possibly TRBD1 (5 bases). Trimming removed 0 bases from V and 2 bases from J, with 7 bases in between. Germline CDR1 and CDR2: SGHTA and FQGNSA. There are 14 residues in the CDR3. CDR3 DNA: TGTGCCAGCAGCTTAGCGACAGAACAAGAGACCCAGTACTTC. Translation: CASSLATEQETQYF.

The chain joins TRBV4-3 to TRBJ2-1, with a weak D call TRBD1 (5 bases). V gave up 0 bases and J gave up 12 bases, with 9 bases separating them. The CDR3 has 12 residues. Looked up from germline, CDR1 is LGHNA and CDR2 is YSLEER. CDR3 sequence reads: CASSQDMDMQFF. The CDR3 DNA reads as TGCGCCAGCAGCCAAGATATGGACATGCAGTTCTTC.

The V gene is TRBV5-1, the J gene TRBJ2-5; D gene unclear. The J call may be mistaken, given a closer DNA end match to TRBJ2-7. Germline assignment: CDR1 SGHRS and CDR2 YFSETQ. CDR3 length equals 14 residues. The CDR3 nucleotides read TGCGCCAGCAGCTTGGACGCCACCTCCTACGAGCAGTACTTC. Translated: CASSLDATSYEQYF.

This clone came up a few times. V gene TRBV7-7 combines with J gene TRBJ2-5, with 9 bases identical to TRBD2. The CDR3 loop spans 13 amino acids. Looked up from germline, CDR1 is SSHAT and CDR2 is FNYEAQ (reference sequence). V was pared by 3 bases and J by 5 bases, with 1 base of the junction left unmatched. DNA of the CDR3: TGTGCCAGCAGCTTCAGCGGGAGGGAGACCCAGTACTTC. Protein: CASSFSGRETQYF. Full variable domain (remainder filled in from reference TRBV7-7 and TRBJ2-5): GAGVSQSPRYKVTKRGQDVTLRCDPISSHATLYWYQQALGQGPEFLTYFNYEAQPDKSGLPSDRFSAERPEGSISTLTIQRTEQRDSAMYRCASSFSGRETQYFGPGTRLLVL.

J is TRBJ1-1 and V is TRBV11-2; a possible D gene is TRBD1 (6 bases). The V gene's germline CDR1 is SGHAT and CDR2 FQNNGV. V lost 5 bases, J lost 3 bases, and 16 bases lay in between. This CDR3 region has 15 residues. The CDR3 region has the DNA TGTGCCAGCAGCCCCACAGGGATCGGGGACACTGAAGCTTTCTTT. Translated, it gives CASSPTGIGDTEAFF.

The chain carries TRBV6-4 and TRBJ2-7; 8 bases fit TRBD1. The CDR3 spans 16 residues. Per the germline V gene, CDR1 is MRHNA and CDR2 is SNTAGT. Trimming at V came to 4 bases and at J to 0 bases, leaving 8 bases not matched to a gene. CDR3 bases: TGTGCCAGCAGTGGAGCGGACAGGGATCACTCCTACGAGCAGTACTTC. Translated: CASSGADRDHSYEQYF.

This sequence joins TRBV19 and TRBJ2-5; tentatively, D is TRBD1 (6 bases). This CDR3 contains 15 residues. CDR1 and CDR2 (germline): LNHDA, SQIVND (reference sequence). V lost 6 bases, J lost 5 bases, and 19 bases lay in between. The CDR3 is CASRKGGMVRETQYF. The CDR3 DNA reads as TGTGCCAGTAGGAAAGGGGGAATGGTGAGGGAGACCCAGTACTTC. Complete variable domain (other parts from reference TRBV19 and TRBJ2-5): DGGITQSPKYLFRKEGQNVTLSCEQNLNHDAMYWYRQDPGQGLRLIYYSQIVNDFQKGDIAEGYSVSREKKESFPLTVTSAQKNPTAFYLCASRKGGMVRETQYFGPGTRLLVL.

The rearrangement joins TRBV28 to TRBJ2-2, with 7 nucleotides matching TRBD2. Germline trimming cut 4 bases from V and 3 bases from J; bases unmatched to any gene: 11. Germline-derived CDR1 and CDR2 are MDHEN and SYDVKM. The CDR3 sequence is 17 residues long. CDR3 nucleotides: TGTGCCAGCAGTTCCCTCGAATGGGGGGGAGACACCGGGGAGCTGTTTTTT. Residues: CASSSLEWGGDTGELFF.

V gene TRBV9 combines with J gene TRBJ1-1, with D perhaps matching TRBD1 (6 bases). Trimming removed 4 bases at V and 1 base at J, with 17 bases between. This CDR3 contains 16 residues. CDR1 is SGDLS and CDR2 is YYNGEE in the germline V gene. The CDR3 nucleotides read TGTGCCAGCAGCCCCACGGGACAAAGGTGGAACACTGAAGCTTTCTTT. It is translated as CASSPTGQRWNTEAFF.

Concerning this clone itself: An end of the junction differs from the germline gene, which may be a read error. This sequence joins TRBV6-4 and TRBJ1-2; D unresolved. CDR1 and CDR2 from the germline V gene are MRHNA and SNTAGT. CDR3 length equals 14 residues. CDR3 nucleotides: TGTGCCAACAGTGACTCCCGCGGAGTATATGGCTACACCTTC. It encodes CANSDSRGVYGYTF.

This clone is a singleton in its sample. The V and J genes are TRBV7-6 and TRBJ2-1, with 10 bases matching TRBD2. The CDR3 length is 15 residues. The V gene end was trimmed by 5 bases and the J gene end by 9 bases; junction bases not matched to a gene: 10. The V gene's germline CDR1 is SGHVS and CDR2 FNYEAQ. In DNA form, the CDR3 reads TGTGCCAGCAGCAGAGACCCTAGCGGGGGTTTTGAGCAGTTCTTC. Its protein product is CASSRDPSGGFEQFF.

The gene calls are TRBV5-1 and TRBJ2-7; 9 bases are shared with TRBD1. This CDR3 spans 14 amino acids. V lost 3 bases and J lost 3; bases outside the gene matches: 4. CDR1 SGHRS and CDR2 YFSETQ come from the germline V gene. The CDR3 nucleotides read TGCGCCAGCAGCTGGGGGACAGGGAACTACGAGCAGTACTTC. It yields the protein CASSWGTGNYEQYF.

V gene TRBV7-6 combines with J gene TRBJ2-7; D possibly corresponds to TRBD1 (7 bases). V was shortened by 1 base and J by 3 bases, with 10 bases between the two germline ends. The CDR3 covers 14 residues. Germline V gene lookup returns CDR1 SGHVS and CDR2 FNYEAQ. The DNA for the CDR3 is TGTGCCAGCAGCTTAGGGCAGGGGGGCTACGAGCAGTACTTC. Its translation is CASSLGQGGYEQYF.

The rearrangement links TRBV18 to TRBJ2-2, with D possibly TRBD1 on 6 matching bases. Germline V gene sequence: CDR1 KGHSH, CDR2 LQKENI. This CDR3 spans 16 amino acids. V was trimmed by 4 bases and J by 5 bases, leaving 17 bases between them. CDR3 sequence: CASSLGQTGTTGELFF. DNA for the CDR3: TGTGCCAGCTCACTTGGACAGACAGGAACTACCGGGGAGCTGTTTTTT.

This clone was seen a handful of times. This chain connects TRBV18 to TRBJ1-4, with 7 bases matching TRBD1. Germline-derived CDR1 and CDR2 are KGHSH and LQKENI. J gave up 5 bases and V 5 bases, and 5 bases lay outside the gene matches. The CDR3 covers 14 residues. CDR3 region: CASSTRTGNEKLFF. DNA for the CDR3: TGTGCCAGCTCAACCCGGACAGGAAATGAAAAACTGTTTTTT.